This T cell receptor (beta chain) was recovered during a study of metastatic and nonmetastatic thyroid tumors (dated by TCRdb to the early 2020s). With regard to the full study: Repertoires from peripheral blood and from tumor or nodule tissue samples of malignant and benign thyroid patients were compared.

The investigation overall reported the following: In both blood and tumor samples, TCR beta diversity was reported to be significantly higher in malignant tumors than in benign nodules.

The CDR3 has 13 amino acids, counting the end cysteine and phenylalanine. Only CDR3 DNA remains: 39 bases, in frame from the first base. The CDR1 and CDR2 encoded by the germline V gene (reference sequence) are GTSNPN and SVGIG. V drops 1 base and J drops 4 bases, leaving 10 bases in between. The library came from PCR. The sample was run on an Illumina HiSeq 4000. High-throughput sequencing was used to profile the TCR beta-chain CDR3 region of every patient. The original methods were these. The researchers built a classifier to tell apart papillary thyroid cancer patients with distant metastasis, based on CDR3 differences among clinicopathological groups. The Shannon index was used to assess repertoire diversity, and the Morisita-Horn index was used to assess tumor-blood repertoire similarity. TCRdb redid the processing of the public reads, applying fastp at Q25 and MiXCR, and retained in-frame beta chains. TCRdb, rather than the study authors, made the V and J calls. The sample includes 15,000 to 20,000 clones, with approximately 30% observed a single time. In total, the top ten clones hold roughly 12% of the sample.

No treatment had been received by any patient before thyroid surgery. The study retrospectively analysed patient clinical samples collected from the early 2010s to the late 2010s using T-cell receptor beta sequencing. Details on this clone: Its target antigen remains unknown. No much larger clone exists at a distance of one base, and base qualities are not known.

The material sequenced was tumor tissue. The sequence was collected from a male donor with papillary thyroid cancer or a benign thyroid nodule (not recorded which). Some clones in this sample may be carry-over from other donors' samples. Recombination connected TRBV30 to TRBJ1-2; no D gene call is confident. In nucleotide form, the sequence is TGTGCCTGGAGTGGATCGGGATTCTATGGCTACACCTTC. It translates to CAWSGSGFYGYTF.